Described below is a single T cell receptor (beta chain) sequence and its context. As yet, its antigen is unknown. The CDR3 covers 15 residues. The germline V gene has CDR1 SGHVS and CDR2 FQNEAQ. Trimming left V 3 bases short and J 3 bases short, with 12 bases between. The source of the sample is a study of cytomegalovirus exposure and HLA in healthy donors. Study results and limitations: Versus the roughly 640-donor mean, an Asian-associated ancestry cluster reportedly showed fewer N-insertions in a later analysis. The study dropped some indistinguishable V segments, TRBV6-2 and TRBV6-3 among them. In a later analysis, around 18,000 TCR beta sequences were associated with HLA alleles at 0.05 false discovery rate. The study put 150 or so TCR beta chains on its list as cytomegalovirus-associated.

Primers: 60 Vbeta forward and 13 Jbeta reverse. TCRdb's copy holds only in-frame clones and misses some; the assay was immunoSEQ multiplex PCR. Here the sample spans around 100,000 clones, approximately 80% being singletons. The V gene is TRBV7-8, the J gene TRBJ2-1; D is possibly TRBD1 (6 bases). The receptor was derived from a female donor in good health and CMV-seropositive. The sample consisted of PBMCs. The CDR3 region is CASSFTRGGYNEQFF. The CDR3 coding sequence is TGTGCCAGCAGCTTCACCAGAGGGGGCTACAATGAGCAGTTCTTC. Looking up the rest from reference TRBV7-8 and TRBJ2-1 gives the full variable domain: GAGVSQSPRYKVAKRGQDVALRCDPISGHVSLFWYQQALGQGPEFLTYFQNEAQLDKSGLPSDRFFAERPEGSVSTLKIQRTQQEDSAVYLCASSFTRGGYNEQFFGPGTRLTVL.